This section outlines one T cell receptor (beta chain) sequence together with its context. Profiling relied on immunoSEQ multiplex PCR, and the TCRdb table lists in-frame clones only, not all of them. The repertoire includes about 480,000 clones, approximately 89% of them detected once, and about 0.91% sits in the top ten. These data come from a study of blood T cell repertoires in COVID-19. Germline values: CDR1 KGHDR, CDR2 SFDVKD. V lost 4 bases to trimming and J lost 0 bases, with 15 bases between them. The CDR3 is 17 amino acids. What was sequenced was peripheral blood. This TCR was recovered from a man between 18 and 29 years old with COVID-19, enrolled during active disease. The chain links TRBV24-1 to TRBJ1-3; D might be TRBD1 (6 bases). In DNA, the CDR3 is TGTGCCACCAGTGACCCCTCGACAGGAGACTCTGGAAACACCATATATTTT. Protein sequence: CATSDPSTGDSGNTIYF.